This T cell receptor beta chain was sequenced for a study of blood T cell repertoires in COVID-19. Study overall: Acute-phase and convalescent COVID-19 samples originated in the United States, Italy and Spain. PBMCs, B-cell-depleted T cells, or T cells were the source of the cDNA or gDNA that made up the material.

Germline-derived CDR1 and CDR2 are SGHKS and YYEKEE (reference sequence). V shed 0 bases and J shed 3 bases, with 10 bases lying between them. This CDR3 spans 15 amino acids. This clone appeared a single time. Clones were sequenced by immunoSEQ multiplex PCR, and TCRdb holds only the in-frame ones, with some missing. Of roughly 190,000 clones listed, roughly 87% are singletons. The chain has TRBV5-5 and TRBJ2-1; TRBD2 is a possible D gene (5 bases). Sequencing was carried out using peripheral blood. The clonotype comes from a woman aged 55-69 years with COVID-19, enrolled during active disease. CDR3 DNA sequence: TGTGCCAGCAGCTTGGCTAGCCTCCGCTACAATGAGCAGTTCTTC. It codes for CASSLASLRYNEQFF.